Listed below are T cell receptor beta chains from one sample, sequenced in a study of shared clonotypes between healthy human individuals. TCRdb's copy holds only in-frame clones and misses some; the assay was immunoSEQ multiplex PCR. Among approximately 840,000 clones listed, about 96% were seen once. The sample was naive CD8+ T cells sorted from blood. These TCRs come from a man aged 25 to 45 in good health. The CDR3 runs from the conserved cysteine through the conserved F or W. The D gene is left open where the match is weak. Size is stated for part of the rows, as once, few or many counts, or as a class when the clone is expanded.

v_gene	d_gene	j_gene	abundance	CDR3nt	CDR3aa
TRBV15	NA	TRBJ2-5	NA	TGTGCCACCAGCAGAGAGGCCGACGAGGAGACCCAGTACTTC	CATSREADEETQYF
TRBV11-2	NA	TRBJ2-7	NA	TGTGCCAGCAGCTTAGATTTTAGGGGCCCCACCTACGAGCAGTACTTC	CASSLDFRGPTYEQYF
TRBV29-1	NA	TRBJ2-7	once	TGCAGCGTTGAAGACGGAAATAGAGACGAGCAGTACTTC	CSVEDGNRDEQYF
TRBV6-1	NA	TRBJ2-7	NA	TGTGCCAGCAGTGTGTGGGATCCCCGCGAGCAGTACTTC	CASSVWDPREQYF
TRBV5-4	NA	TRBJ2-3	NA	TGTGCCAGCAGCTTGGAGGGTCAGCACACAGATACGCAGTATTTT	CASSLEGQHTDTQYF
TRBV11-3	NA	TRBJ2-2	NA	TGTGCCAGCAGCTTAGATCGTGTGGGGACGAGGGGCACCGGGGAGCTGTTTTTT	CASSLDRVGTRGTGELFF
TRBV29-1	NA	TRBJ2-2	NA	TGCAGCGTAGTGGCCGGGGAGCTGTTTTTT	CSVVAGELFF
TRBV10-3	NA	TRBJ2-7	NA	TGTGCCATCAGTGAAGTAGACTACTACGAGCAGTACTTC	CAISEVDYYEQYF
TRBV2	TRBD1	TRBJ1-5	NA	TGTGCCAGCAGTCTACAGGGGGCGCGGAGCAATCAGCCCCAGCATTTT	CASSLQGARSNQPQHF
TRBV9	NA	TRBJ2-3	NA	TGTGCCAGCAGCGTGCTTCCGAGCACAGATACGCAGTATTTT	CASSVLPSTDTQYF
TRBV7-6	NA	TRBJ2-5	once	TGTGCCAGCAGCCCCTTGACAGGAGTACAAGAGACCCAGTACTTC	CASSPLTGVQETQYF
TRBV7-2	TRBD1	TRBJ2-6	NA	TGTGCCATCCGACAGGGGGCAACTGGGGCCAACGTCCTGACTTTC	CAIRQGATGANVLTF
TRBV6-6	NA	TRBJ1-1	NA	TGTGCCAGCACTTTTTTCGATCGGGGGGCGAATACTGAAGCTTTCTTT	CASTFFDRGANTEAFF
TRBV7-9	TRBD1	TRBJ2-7	NA	TGTGCCAGCAGCAGGGAGGGGACAGGGGCCTACGAGCAGTACTTC	CASSREGTGAYEQYF
TRBV5-1	NA	TRBJ2-1	NA	TGCGCCAGCAGCTTGGTTTTGGACACCGACAATGAGCAGTTCTTC	CASSLVLDTDNEQFF
TRBV7-2	TRBD1	TRBJ1-1	NA	TGTGCCAGCAGGAACCGGGACAGGACGAACACTGAAGCTTTCTTT	CASRNRDRTNTEAFF
TRBV5-6	NA	TRBJ2-1	NA	TGTGCCAGCAGCTTGTTTTCCAATGAGCAGTTCTTC	CASSLFSNEQFF
TRBV4-1	TRBD1	TRBJ2-1	NA	TGCGCCAGCAGCCAAGATTCAGGACAGGGGTTAGGAAATGAGCAGTTCTTC	CASSQDSGQGLGNEQFF
TRBV29-1	NA	TRBJ2-2	NA	TGCAGCGTTGAAGATCAATCGGGGTCCGGGGAGCTGTTTTTT	CSVEDQSGSGELFF
TRBV13	NA	TRBJ2-2	once	TGTGCCAGCAGCTACGGTGGGCACACCGGGGAGCTGTTTTTT	CASSYGGHTGELFF
TRBV7-9	NA	TRBJ1-2	NA	TGTGCCAGCAGCTTAGACGGCAACACCTTC	CASSLDGNTF
TRBV29-1	TRBD1	TRBJ2-7	NA	TGCAGCGTTGGAGGGACAGGGGAATTTTGGTCTCCCTACGAGCAGTACTTC	CSVGGTGEFWSPYEQYF
TRBV10-1	NA	TRBJ1-3	NA	TGCGCCAGCAGTGAGTCCGGCTTTGGAAACACCATATATTTT	CASSESGFGNTIYF
TRBV10-2	TRBD2	TRBJ2-1	once	TGCGCCAGCAGTGAGCCTGGACTAGCGGGTTACAATGAGCAGTTCTTC	CASSEPGLAGYNEQFF
TRBV13	NA	TRBJ2-7	NA	TGTGCCAGCAGCTTAGGCCCTCGGCCTCCCTACGAGCAGTACTTC	CASSLGPRPPYEQYF
TRBV9	TRBD1	TRBJ1-2	NA	TGTGCCAGCGGACAGGGAGTGTATGGCTACACCTTC	CASGQGVYGYTF
TRBV5-4	NA	TRBJ2-7	NA	TGTGCCAGCAGCTTGACGGAACAGGTCTACGAGCAGTACTTC	CASSLTEQVYEQYF
TRBV27	TRBD2	TRBJ2-7	NA	TGTGCCAGCAGTTTAAGGACTAGCGGCTACGAGCAGTACTTC	CASSLRTSGYEQYF
TRBV5-1	NA	TRBJ2-7	NA	TGCGCCAGCAGCTTGGGAGTAGGCGGTCAGACCTACGAGCAGTACTTC	CASSLGVGGQTYEQYF
TRBV28	NA	TRBJ2-7	NA	TGTGCCAGCAGTTTCGACAGTACCTACGAGCAGTACTTC	CASSFDSTYEQYF
TRBV4-1	TRBD1	TRBJ2-1	NA	TGCGCCAGCAGCCAAGGGGACAGGGGTGGCAATGAGCAGTTCTTC	CASSQGDRGGNEQFF
TRBV27	NA	TRBJ1-2	NA	TGTGCCAGCAGTGACCCAACGGGGTATGGCTACACCTTC	CASSDPTGYGYTF